A single sample gave rise to the 7 T cell receptor beta chains below, sequenced in a study of T cell responses to AZD1222 COVID-19 vaccine. Using immunoSEQ multiplex PCR, the repertoire was profiled, and TCRdb retains in-frame clones only, with some absent. The table has roughly 110,000 clones, 87% seen once. The sample in question was peripheral blood, obtained on day 0 of AZD1222 vaccination. The receptors were sampled from an adult in good health.

The V and J genes are TRBV11-3 and TRBJ2-3; D tentatively reads TRBD1 or TRBD2 (5 bases each). Trimming removed 4 bases from V and 4 bases from J, with 9 bases in between. Germline CDR1 SGHNT, CDR2 YENEEA. The length of the CDR3 is 13 residues. The CDR3 region has the DNA TGTGCCAGCAGCTCCGGGACCGCAGATACGCAGTATTTT. Its translation: CASSSGTADTQYF.

This clone came up once. The chain links TRBV12-3 or TRBV12-4 to TRBJ1-2; 9 bases match TRBD1. The trim removed 7 bases at V and 8 bases at J, leaving 8 bases unmatched. The CDR3 is made up of 13 amino acids. In nucleotides, the CDR3 is TGTGCCAGCACCATTACAGGGGGCGAGGGCTACACCTTC. Translated, it gives CASTITGGEGYTF.

The chain joins TRBV11-1 to TRBJ2-7; D unclear. CDR3 length equals 14 residues. The V gene's germline CDR1 is SGHAT and CDR2 FQDESV (reference sequence). The V and J ends lost 4 bases and 5 bases respectively, with 15 bases between them. The chain's CDR3 is CASSWAGKGDEQYF. CDR3 DNA: TGTGCCAGCAGCTGGGCAGGAAAGGGTGACGAGCAGTACTTC. Full variable domain (rest looked up from reference TRBV11-1 and TRBJ2-7): EAEVAQSPRYKITEKSQAVAFWCDPISGHATLYWYRQILGQGPELLVQFQDESVVDDSQLPKDRFSAERLKGVDSTLKIQPAELGDSAMYLCASSWAGKGDEQYFGPGTRLTVT.

This rearrangement joins TRBV16 to TRBJ1-2; D may be TRBD1 (6 bases). Trimming pared 3 bases from V and 0 bases from J, leaving 14 bases between. The CDR3 runs 16 residues. Per the germline V gene, CDR1 is KGHSY and CDR2 is FQNENV. The CDR3 spells CASSQGGTRANYGYTF. DNA of the CDR3: TGTGCCAGCAGCCAGGGCGGGACACGAGCTAACTATGGCTACACCTTC.

This clone was seen more than once but under ten times. The chain carries TRBV9 and TRBJ2-1, with D unresolved. The CDR3 runs 13 residues. The germline gives CDR1 SGDLS, CDR2 YYNGEE. The V and J ends lost 0 bases and 4 bases respectively, with 5 bases between them. CDR3 protein: CASSVEEYNEQFF. The CDR3 nucleotides are TGTGCCAGCAGCGTAGAGGAGTACAATGAGCAGTTCTTC.

This clone was counted between two and nine times. One end of the junction is discordant with germline, which a read error may explain. This chain joins TRBV6-1 and TRBJ2-2; 8 positions match TRBD2. This CDR3 region has 14 residues. CDR1 and CDR2 (germline): MNHNS, SASEGT. The CDR3 DNA sequence: TGTGCCAGCAGCGAAGCGGGAGAAACCGGGGAGCTGTTTTTT. As protein: CASSEAGETGELFF.

The rearrangement uses TRBV13 and TRBJ1-4; D is unclear. Germline values: CDR1 PRHDT, CDR2 FYEKMQ (reference sequence). V lost 4 bases to trimming and J lost 8 bases, with 14 bases between them. This CDR3 region has 14 residues. CDR3 DNA sequence: TGTGCCAGCAGCTACATTGGGGAGAGGGAAAAACTGTTTTTT. This codes for CASSYIGEREKLFF. The full variable domain, with the rest looked up from reference TRBV13 and TRBJ1-4, is AAGVIQSPRHLIKEKRETATLKCYPIPRHDTVYWYQQGPGQDPQFLISFYEKMQSDKGSIPDRFSAQQFSDYHSELNMSSLELGDSALYFCASSYIGEREKLFFGSGTQLSVL.